This T cell receptor beta chain was identified in a study of T cells after yellow fever vaccination. Whole-study findings and limits: Across the CD4 and CD8 compartments, a small share of clonotypes was present in both. Repertoires sorted by FACS could include abundant clonotypes that are contaminants from the bulk population. Primary-vaccination clones mostly resurfaced post-booster (around 95% CD4, approximately 89% CD8).

This clonotype was seen at least ten times. Antigen: not known. A 5'RACE template-switching step, the method used to make TCR cDNA, added a universal primer site and UMIs. From the 5' RACE reads, TCRdb called clonotypes with MiXCR, one entry per CDR3 protein. In the table there are about 330,000 distinct CDR3 sequences, about 4% of which are singletons. The CDR3 covers 15 residues. The V gene end was trimmed by 6 bases and the J gene end by 2 bases; junction bases not matched to a gene: 4. The sequence was collected from a man younger than 35 who received the YFV17D yellow fever vaccine. Sequencing used PBMCs, obtained 5 days after the yellow fever booster vaccination. The rearrangement uses TRBV12-3 or TRBV12-4 and TRBJ2-2; 9 bases are a match to TRBD2. This CDR3 is CASSVGLANTGELFF. For the CDR3, the DNA is TGTGCCAGCAGCGTGGGACTAGCAAACACCGGGGAGCTGTTTTTT.